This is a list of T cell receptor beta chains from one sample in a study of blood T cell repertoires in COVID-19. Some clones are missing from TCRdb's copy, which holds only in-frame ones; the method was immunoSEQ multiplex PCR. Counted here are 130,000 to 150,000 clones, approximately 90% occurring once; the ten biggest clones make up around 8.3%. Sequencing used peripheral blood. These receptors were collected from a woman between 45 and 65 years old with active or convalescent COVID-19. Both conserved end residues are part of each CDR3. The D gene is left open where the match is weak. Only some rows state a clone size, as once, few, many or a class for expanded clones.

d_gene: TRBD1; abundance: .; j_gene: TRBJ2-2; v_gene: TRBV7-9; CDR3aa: CASRTGTGEMITGELFF; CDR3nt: TGTGCCAGCAGAACCGGGACAGGGGAGATGATCACCGGGGAGCTGTTTTTT
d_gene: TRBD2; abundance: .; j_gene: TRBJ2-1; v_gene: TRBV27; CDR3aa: CASSQRIAGGAPYNEQFF; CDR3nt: TGTGCCAGCAGTCAACGGATAGCGGGAGGGGCCCCCTACAATGAGCAGTTCTTC
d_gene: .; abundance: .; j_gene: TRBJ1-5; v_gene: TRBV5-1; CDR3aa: CASSLGQSSNQPQHF; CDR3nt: TGCGCCAGCAGCTTGGGACAGTCATCTAATCAGCCCCAGCATTTT
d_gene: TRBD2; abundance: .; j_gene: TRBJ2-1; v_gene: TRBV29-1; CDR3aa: CSASYTTSGSNEQFF; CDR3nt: TGCAGCGCCTCATATACGACTAGCGGGAGCAATGAGCAGTTCTTC
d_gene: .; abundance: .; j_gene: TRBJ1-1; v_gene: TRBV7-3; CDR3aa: CASSFQGSEAFF; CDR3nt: TGTGCCAGCAGCTTCCAGGGCTCTGAAGCTTTCTTT
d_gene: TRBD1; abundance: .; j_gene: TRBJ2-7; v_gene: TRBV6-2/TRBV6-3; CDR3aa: CASSRLPRGSFYEQYF; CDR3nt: TGTGCCAGCAGCAGACTCCCCAGGGGGAGCTTCTATGAGCAGTACTTC
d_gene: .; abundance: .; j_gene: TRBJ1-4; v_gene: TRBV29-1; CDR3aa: CSSSFGEGEKLFF; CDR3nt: TGCAGCAGTTCCTTCGGGGAGGGTGAAAAACTGTTTTTT
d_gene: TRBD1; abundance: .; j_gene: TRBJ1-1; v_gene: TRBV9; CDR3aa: CASSVGGTGGTEAFF; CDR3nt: TGTGCCAGCAGCGTAGGCGGGACAGGGGGCACTGAAGCTTTCTTT
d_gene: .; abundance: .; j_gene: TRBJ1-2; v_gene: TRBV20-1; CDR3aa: CSASTTHGYTF; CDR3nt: TGCAGTGCTAGCACAACCCATGGCTACACCTTC
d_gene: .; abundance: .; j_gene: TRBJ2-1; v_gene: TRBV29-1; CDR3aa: CSVARGTGYNEQFF; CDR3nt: TGCAGCGTCGCGCGGGGGACAGGCTACAATGAGCAGTTCTTC
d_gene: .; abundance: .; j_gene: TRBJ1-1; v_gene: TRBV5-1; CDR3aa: CASSLAGGPTEAFF; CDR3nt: TGCGCCAGCAGCTTGGCGGGAGGGCCCACTGAAGCTTTCTTT
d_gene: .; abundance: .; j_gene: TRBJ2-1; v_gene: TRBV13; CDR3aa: CASSLGLNNEQFF; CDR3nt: TGTGCCAGCAGCTTAGGACTTAACAATGAGCAGTTCTTC
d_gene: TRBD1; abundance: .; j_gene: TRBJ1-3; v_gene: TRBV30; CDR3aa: CAWSVRGDRPSGNTIYF; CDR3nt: TGTGCCTGGAGTGTAAGGGGGGACAGACCCTCTGGAAACACCATATATTTT
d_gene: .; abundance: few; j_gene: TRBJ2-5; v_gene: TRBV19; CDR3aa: CASSIPGSGQETQYF; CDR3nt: TGTGCCAGTAGTATTCCGGGTTCGGGACAAGAGACCCAGTACTTC
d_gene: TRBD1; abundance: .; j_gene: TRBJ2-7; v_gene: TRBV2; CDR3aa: CASSVRDSQYEQYF; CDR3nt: TGTGCCAGCAGTGTCCGGGACAGTCAATACGAGCAGTACTTC
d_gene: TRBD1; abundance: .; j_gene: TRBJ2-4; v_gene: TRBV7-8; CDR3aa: CASSLTTGGGLDIQYF; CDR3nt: TGTGCCAGCAGTTTAACGACAGGGGGCGGGTTAGACATTCAGTACTTC
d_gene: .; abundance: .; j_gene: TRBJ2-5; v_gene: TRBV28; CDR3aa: CASSLPTQYQETQYF; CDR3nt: TGTGCCAGCAGTCTACCGACACAGTACCAAGAGACCCAGTACTTC
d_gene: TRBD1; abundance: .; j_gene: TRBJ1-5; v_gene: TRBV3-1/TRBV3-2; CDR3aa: CASSEDRFQPQHF; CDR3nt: TGTGCCAGCAGCGAGGACAGGTTTCAGCCCCAGCATTTT
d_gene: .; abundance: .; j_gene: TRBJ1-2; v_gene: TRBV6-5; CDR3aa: CASTVGQNYGYTF; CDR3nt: TGTGCCAGCACCGTCGGACAGAACTATGGCTACACCTTC
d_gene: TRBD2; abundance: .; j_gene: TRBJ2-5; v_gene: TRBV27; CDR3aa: CASRGGTSPGETQYF; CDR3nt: TGTGCCAGCAGGGGCGGGACTAGCCCAGGAGAGACCCAGTACTTC
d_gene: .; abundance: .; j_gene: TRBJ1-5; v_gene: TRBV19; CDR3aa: CASSRLNQPQHF; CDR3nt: TGTGCCAGTTCCAGGTTAAATCAGCCCCAGCATTTT
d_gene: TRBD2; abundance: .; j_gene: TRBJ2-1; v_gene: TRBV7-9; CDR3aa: CASRGEAGGGEQFF; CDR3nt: TGTGCCAGCCGGGGAGAAGCGGGGGGAGGGGAGCAGTTCTTC
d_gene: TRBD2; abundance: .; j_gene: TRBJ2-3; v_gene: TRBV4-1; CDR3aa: CASSPMTSGETDTQYF; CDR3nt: TGCGCCAGCAGCCCCATGACTAGCGGGGAAACAGATACGCAGTATTTT
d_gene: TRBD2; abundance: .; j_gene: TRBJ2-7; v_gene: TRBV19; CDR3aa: CASTAGVLDEQYF; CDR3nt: TGTGCCAGTACTGCGGGGGTCCTCGACGAGCAGTACTTC
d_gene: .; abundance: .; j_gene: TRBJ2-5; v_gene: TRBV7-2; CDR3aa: CASSPRAGRPQETQYF; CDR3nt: TGTGCCAGCAGCCCCCGGGCAGGGAGGCCCCAAGAGACCCAGTACTTC
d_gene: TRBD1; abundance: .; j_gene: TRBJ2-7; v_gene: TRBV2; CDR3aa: CASSRQGSYEQYF; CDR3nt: TGTGCCAGCAGTAGACAGGGATCCTACGAGCAGTACTTC